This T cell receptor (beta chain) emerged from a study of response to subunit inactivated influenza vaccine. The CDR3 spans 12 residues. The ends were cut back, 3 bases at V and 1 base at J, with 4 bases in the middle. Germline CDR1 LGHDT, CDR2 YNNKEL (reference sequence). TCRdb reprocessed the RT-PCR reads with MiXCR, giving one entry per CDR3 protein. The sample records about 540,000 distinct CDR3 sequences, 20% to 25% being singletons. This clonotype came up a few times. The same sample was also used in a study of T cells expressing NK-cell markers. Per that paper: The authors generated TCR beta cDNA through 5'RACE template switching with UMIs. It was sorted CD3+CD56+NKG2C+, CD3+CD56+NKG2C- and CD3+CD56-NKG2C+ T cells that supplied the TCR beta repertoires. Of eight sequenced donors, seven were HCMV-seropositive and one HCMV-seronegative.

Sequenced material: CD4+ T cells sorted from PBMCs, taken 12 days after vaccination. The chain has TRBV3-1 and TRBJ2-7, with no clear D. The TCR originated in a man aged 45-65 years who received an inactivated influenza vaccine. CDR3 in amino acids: CASSHESYEQYF. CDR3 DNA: TGTGCCAGCAGCCACGAATCCTACGAGCAGTACTTC.